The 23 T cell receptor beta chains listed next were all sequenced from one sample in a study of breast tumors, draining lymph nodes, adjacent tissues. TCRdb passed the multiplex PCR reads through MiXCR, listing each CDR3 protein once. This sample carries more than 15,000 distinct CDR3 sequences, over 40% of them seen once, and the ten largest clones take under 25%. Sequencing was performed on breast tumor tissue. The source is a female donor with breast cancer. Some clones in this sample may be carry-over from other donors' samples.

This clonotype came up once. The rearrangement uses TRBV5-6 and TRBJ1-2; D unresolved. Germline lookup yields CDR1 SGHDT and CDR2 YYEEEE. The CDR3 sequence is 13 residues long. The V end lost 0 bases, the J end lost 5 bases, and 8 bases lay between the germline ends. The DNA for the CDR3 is TGTGCCAGCAGCTTGGAACAGCAGTATGGCTACACCTTC. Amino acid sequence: CASSLEQQYGYTF. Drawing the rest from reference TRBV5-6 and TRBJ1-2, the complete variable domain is DAGVTQSPTHLIKTRGQQVTLRCSPKSGHDTVSWYQQALGQGPQFIFQYYEEEERQRGNFPDRFSGHQFPNYSSELNVNALLLGDSALYLCASSLEQQYGYTFGSGTRLTVV.

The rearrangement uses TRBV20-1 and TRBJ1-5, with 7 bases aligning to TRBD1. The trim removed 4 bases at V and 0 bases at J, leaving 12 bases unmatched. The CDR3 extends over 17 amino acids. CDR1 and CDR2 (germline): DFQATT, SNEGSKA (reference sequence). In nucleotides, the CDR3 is TGCAGTGCTACCCCGGGACAGCTACGATATAGCAATCAGCCCCAGCATTTT. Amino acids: CSATPGQLRYSNQPQHF.

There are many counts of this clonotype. The DNA of the CDR3 is TGTGCCTGGAGTGTACATGGGTCGCATTCACCCCTCCACTTT. This encodes CAWSVHGSHSPLHF. The chain has TRBV30 and TRBJ1-6; D remains unclear. This CDR3 comprises 14 residues. Germline CDR1 reads GTSNPN; CDR2 reads SVGIG (reference sequence). The V gene lost 0 bases and the J gene lost 8 bases, with 11 bases spanning the gap.

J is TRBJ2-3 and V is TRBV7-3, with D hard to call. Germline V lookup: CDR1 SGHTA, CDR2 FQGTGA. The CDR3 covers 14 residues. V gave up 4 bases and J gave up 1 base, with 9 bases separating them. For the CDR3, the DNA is TGTGCCAGCAGCTCCTTGGATGGCACAGATACGCAGTATTTT. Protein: CASSSLDGTDTQYF.

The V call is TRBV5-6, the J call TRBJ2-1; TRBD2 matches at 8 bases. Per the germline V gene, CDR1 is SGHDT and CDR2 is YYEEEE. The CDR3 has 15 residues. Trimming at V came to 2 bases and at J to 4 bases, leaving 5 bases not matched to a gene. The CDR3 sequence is CASSLLAEPYNEQFF. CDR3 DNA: TGTGCCAGCAGCTTACTAGCGGAGCCGTACAATGAGCAGTTCTTC.

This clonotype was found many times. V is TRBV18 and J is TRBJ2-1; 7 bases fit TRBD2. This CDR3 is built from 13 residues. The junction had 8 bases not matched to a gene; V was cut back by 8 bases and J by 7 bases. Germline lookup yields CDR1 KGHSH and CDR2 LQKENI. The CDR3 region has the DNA TGTGCCAGCCTGCGGGAGCCAGAGAATGAGCAGTTCTTC. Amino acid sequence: CASLREPENEQFF. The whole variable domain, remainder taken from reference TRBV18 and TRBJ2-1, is NAGVMQNPRHLVRRRGQEARLRCSPMKGHSHVYWYRQLPEEGLKFMVYLQKENIIDESGMPKERFSAEFPKEGPSILRIQQVVRGDSAAYFCASLREPENEQFFGPGTRLTVL.

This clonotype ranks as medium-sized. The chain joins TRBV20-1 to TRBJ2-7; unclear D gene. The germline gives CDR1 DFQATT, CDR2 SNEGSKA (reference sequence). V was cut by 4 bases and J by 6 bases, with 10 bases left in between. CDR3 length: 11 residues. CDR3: CSATKVSEQYF. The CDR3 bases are TGCAGTGCTACGAAGGTGAGCGAGCAGTACTTC.

Here the CDR3 DNA reads TGCGCCAGCAGCCAAGGGAGCAGACTGTTTTTT. Translation: CASSQGSRLFF. The chain combines TRBV5-1 with TRBJ1-4, with D uncertain. CDR3 length: 11 amino acids. Germline CDR1 is SGHRS and CDR2 is YFSETQ. V gave up 4 bases and J gave up 13 bases, with 11 bases separating them. Full variable domain (rest looked up from reference TRBV5-1 and TRBJ1-4): KAGVTQTPRYLIKTRGQQVTLSCSPISGHRSVSWYQQTPGQGLQFLFEYFSETQRNKGNFPGRFSGRQFSNSRSEMNVSTLELGDSALYLCASSQGSRLFFGSGTQLSVL.

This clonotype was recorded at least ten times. The CDR3: CASSQWAGVGAQHF. CDR3 DNA: TGCGCCAGCAGCCAATGGGCCGGGGTGGGGGCCCAGCATTTT. The rearrangement uses TRBV4-3 and TRBJ1-5; perhaps TRBD1 as D (5 bases). V lost 2 bases to trimming and J lost 11 bases, with 16 bases between them. There are 14 residues in the CDR3. From germline, CDR1 is LGHNA and CDR2 YSLEER.

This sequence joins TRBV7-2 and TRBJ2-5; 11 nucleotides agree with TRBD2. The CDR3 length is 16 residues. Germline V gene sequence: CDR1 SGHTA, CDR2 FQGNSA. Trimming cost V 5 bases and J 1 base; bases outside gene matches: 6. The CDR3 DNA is TGTGCCAGCAGCCCCCGGACTAGCGGGCTCCAAGAGACCCAGTACTTC. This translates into CASSPRTSGLQETQYF.

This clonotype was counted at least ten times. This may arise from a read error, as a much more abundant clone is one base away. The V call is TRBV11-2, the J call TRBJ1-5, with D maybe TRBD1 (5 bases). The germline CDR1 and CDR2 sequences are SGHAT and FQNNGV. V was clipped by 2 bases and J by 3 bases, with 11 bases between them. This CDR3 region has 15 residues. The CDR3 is CASSLSGYTNQPQHF. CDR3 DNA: TGTGCCAGCAGCTTATCAGGGTATACCAATCAGCCCCAGCATTTT.

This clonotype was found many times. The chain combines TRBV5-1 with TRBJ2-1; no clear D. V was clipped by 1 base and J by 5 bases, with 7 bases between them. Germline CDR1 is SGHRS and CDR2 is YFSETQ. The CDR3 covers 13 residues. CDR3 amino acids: CASSLPVDNEQFF. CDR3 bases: TGCGCCAGCAGCTTGCCCGTAGACAATGAGCAGTTCTTC.

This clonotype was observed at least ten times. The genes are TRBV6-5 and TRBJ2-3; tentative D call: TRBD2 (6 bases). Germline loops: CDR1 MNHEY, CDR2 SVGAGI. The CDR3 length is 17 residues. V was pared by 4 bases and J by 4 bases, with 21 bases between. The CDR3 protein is CASSLFGVGGRPDTQYF. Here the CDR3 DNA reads TGTGCCAGCAGTTTATTCGGAGTGGGGGGTCGCCCAGATACGCAGTATTTT.

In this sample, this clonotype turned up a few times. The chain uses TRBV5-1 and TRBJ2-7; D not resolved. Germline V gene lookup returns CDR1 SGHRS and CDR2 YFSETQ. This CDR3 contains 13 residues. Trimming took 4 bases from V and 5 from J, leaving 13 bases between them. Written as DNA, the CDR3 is TGCGCCAGCAGCCCTGGGGTGAGAGACGAGCAGTACTTC. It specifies CASSPGVRDEQYF.

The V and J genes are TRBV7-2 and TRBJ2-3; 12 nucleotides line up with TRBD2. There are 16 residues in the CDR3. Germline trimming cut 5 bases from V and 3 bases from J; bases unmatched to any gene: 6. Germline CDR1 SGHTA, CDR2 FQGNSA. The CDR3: CASSRLAGVRTDTQYF. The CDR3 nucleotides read TGTGCCAGCAGCCGACTAGCGGGAGTGAGGACAGATACGCAGTATTTT.

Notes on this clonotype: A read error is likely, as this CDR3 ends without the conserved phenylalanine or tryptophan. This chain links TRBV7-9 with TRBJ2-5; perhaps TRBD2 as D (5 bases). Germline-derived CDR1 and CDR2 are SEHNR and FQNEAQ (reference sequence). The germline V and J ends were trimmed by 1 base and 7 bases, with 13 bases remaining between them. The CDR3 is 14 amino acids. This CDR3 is CASSLGGSRGTQYL. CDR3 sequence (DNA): TGTGCCAGCAGCTTAGGTGGGAGTCGAGGGACCCAGTACCTC.

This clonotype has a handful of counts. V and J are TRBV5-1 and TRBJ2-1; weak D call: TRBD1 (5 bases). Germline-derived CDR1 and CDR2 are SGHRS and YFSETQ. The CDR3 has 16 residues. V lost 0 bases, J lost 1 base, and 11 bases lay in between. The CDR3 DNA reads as TGCGCCAGCAGCTTGGGATGGACAAAGTCCTACAATGAGCAGTTCTTC. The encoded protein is CASSLGWTKSYNEQFF.

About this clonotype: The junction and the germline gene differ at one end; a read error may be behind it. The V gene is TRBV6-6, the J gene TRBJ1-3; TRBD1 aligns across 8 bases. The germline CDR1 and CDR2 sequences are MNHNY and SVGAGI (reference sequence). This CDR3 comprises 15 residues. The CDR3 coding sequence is TGCGCCAGCAGTCACAGGGGGGAACCTGGAAACACCATATATTTT. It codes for CASSHRGEPGNTIYF.

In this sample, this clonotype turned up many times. The CDR3 protein is CASSVSAVGDYNEQFF. For the CDR3, the DNA is TGTGCCAGCAGTGTATCGGCCGTGGGAGATTACAATGAGCAGTTCTTC. The chain recombines TRBV6-4 with TRBJ2-1; tentatively, D is TRBD2 (5 bases). In germline, CDR1 is MRHNA, CDR2 SNTAGT. V was shortened by 4 bases and J by 4 bases, with 17 bases between the two germline ends. The CDR3 consists of 16 residues.

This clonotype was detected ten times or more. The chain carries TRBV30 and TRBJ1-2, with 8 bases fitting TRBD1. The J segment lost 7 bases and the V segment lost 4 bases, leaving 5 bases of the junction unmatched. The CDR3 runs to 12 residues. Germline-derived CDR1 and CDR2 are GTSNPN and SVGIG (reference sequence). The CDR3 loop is CAWNQGAGGYTF. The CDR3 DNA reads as TGTGCCTGGAATCAGGGGGCCGGTGGCTACACCTTC.

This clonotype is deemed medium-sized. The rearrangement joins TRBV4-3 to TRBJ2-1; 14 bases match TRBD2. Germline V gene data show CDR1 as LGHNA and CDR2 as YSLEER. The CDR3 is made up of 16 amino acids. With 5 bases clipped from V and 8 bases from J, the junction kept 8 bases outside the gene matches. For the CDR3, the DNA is TGCGCCAGCAGCTCCGGGACTAGCGGGAGTTTGGATGAGCAGTTCTTC. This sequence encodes CASSSGTSGSLDEQFF.

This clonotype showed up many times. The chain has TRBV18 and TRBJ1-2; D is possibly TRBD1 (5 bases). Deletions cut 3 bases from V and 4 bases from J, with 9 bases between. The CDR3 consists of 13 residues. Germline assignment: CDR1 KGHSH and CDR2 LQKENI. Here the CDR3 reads CASSPQGLYGYTF. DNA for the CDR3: TGTGCCAGCTCACCTCAGGGACTCTATGGCTACACCTTC.

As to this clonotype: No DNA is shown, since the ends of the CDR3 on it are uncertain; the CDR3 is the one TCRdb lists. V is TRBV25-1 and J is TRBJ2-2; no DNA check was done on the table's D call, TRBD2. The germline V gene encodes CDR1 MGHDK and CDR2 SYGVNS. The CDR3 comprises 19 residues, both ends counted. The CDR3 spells CASSEPPLRAVLRAGELFF.